A single T cell receptor (beta chain) is shown here with its context. While unrecorded immune exposures were likely, the donors were nominally healthy when sampled. This entry is derived from a study of cytomegalovirus exposure and HLA in healthy donors. The study ran its PCR with 60 Vbeta and 13 Jbeta primers. TCRdb keeps only in-frame clones here, not all; method: immunoSEQ multiplex PCR. The data show approximately 190,000 clones, approximately 84% seen once. The germline gives CDR1 SQVTM, CDR2 ANQGSEA. The CDR3 loop spans 19 amino acids. Losses at the gene ends were 0 bases for V and 1 base for J; bases not matched to a gene: 17.

The clonotype was recovered from a man in his forties or fifties in good health and CMV-seronegative. This sequence joins TRBV29-1 and TRBJ1-1; 7 bases are a match to TRBD1. The specimen sequenced was PBMCs. The chain's CDR3 is CSVEERGGSARIGNTEAFF. The CDR3 DNA follows: TGCAGCGTTGAAGAGAGAGGGGGCTCAGCGCGGATAGGGAACACTGAAGCTTTCTTT.